This TCR beta chain was documented in a study of STAT3 mutations in large granular lymphocyte leukemia. As for the study in general: Canonical activating STAT3 mutations were detected in roughly half of the longitudinally sequenced T-LGLL patients.

The assay was immunoSEQ multiplex PCR, and TCRdb's table has in-frame clones only and misses some. The table has 30,000 to 40,000 clones, 70% to 90% seen once. Germline values: CDR1 SNHLY, CDR2 FYNNEI. J was trimmed by 7 bases and V by 5 bases; bases with no gene match: 7. The CDR3 runs 14 residues. Findings and caveats of the study: All newly emerging clones after therapy were STAT3 wild type. Sampling intervals varied between patients and samples. In several patients, dominant TCR clone burden exceeded STAT3 mutant burden, suggesting STAT3 mutation arose secondarily. Every T-LGLL patient had at least one immunodominant TCRbeta clonotype.

For this clone: Its antigen remains unknown.

The chain links TRBV2 to TRBJ2-2; TRBD1 agrees at 7 bases. The specimen was peripheral blood mononuclear cells. The sequence was obtained from a man aged 60-69 years with T-cell large granular lymphocyte leukemia. Some clones in this sample may be carry-over from other donors' samples. CDR3 protein: CASSPWQGDGELFF. The CDR3 DNA reads as TGTGCCAGCAGTCCTTGGCAGGGGGACGGGGAGCTGTTTTTT.